This TCR beta chain was sequenced during a study of shared clonotypes between healthy human individuals. Study results and limitations: In having few donors, the study represented limited genetic and exposure-history diversity. It was observed that roughly 5.1% of naive CD4 clonotypes were shared across several donors. Non-shared clonotypes had lower generation probabilities than those shared by all four donors. Donor clonotype sharing was expected to depend on sequencing depth.

This clone was recorded once. Its antigen remains unidentified. V was shortened by 0 bases and J by 7 bases, with 8 bases between the two germline ends. CDR1 is SGHDT, CDR2 YYEEEE, per germline. This CDR3 spans 14 amino acids. Repertoires were generated with immunoSEQ multiplex PCR, while TCRdb's copy carries only in-frame clones and drops some. Here the sample spans some 1 million clones, about 75% being singletons. This TCR was sampled from a man aged 18 to 29 in good health. The chain carries TRBV5-6 and TRBJ1-6, with D tentatively TRBD1 (5 bases). The source material was memory CD4+ T cells sorted from blood. As for subset: CD45RA-negative fraction. The CDR3 reads CASSLVGVNSPLHF. Written as DNA, the CDR3 is TGTGCCAGCAGCTTGGTAGGGGTGAATTCACCCCTCCACTTT.